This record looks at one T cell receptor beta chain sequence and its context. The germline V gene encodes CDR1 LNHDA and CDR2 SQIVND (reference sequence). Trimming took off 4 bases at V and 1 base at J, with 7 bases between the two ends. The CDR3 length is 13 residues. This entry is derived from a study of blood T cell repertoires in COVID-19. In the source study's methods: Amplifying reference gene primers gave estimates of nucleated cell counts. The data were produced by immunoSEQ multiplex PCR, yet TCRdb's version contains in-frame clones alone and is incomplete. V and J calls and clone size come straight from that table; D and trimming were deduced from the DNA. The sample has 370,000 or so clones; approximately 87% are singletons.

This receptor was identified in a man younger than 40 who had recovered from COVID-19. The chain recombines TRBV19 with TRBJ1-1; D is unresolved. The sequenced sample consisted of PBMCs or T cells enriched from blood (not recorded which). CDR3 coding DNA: TGTGCCAGTAGTACCGCGGCGAACACTGAAGCTTTCTTT. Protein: CASSTAANTEAFF.